These T cell receptor beta chains were read from a single sample in a study of Ad26.COV2.S vaccination and SARS-CoV-2 variants. Sequencing was performed with immunoSEQ multiplex PCR; in TCRdb, only in-frame clones are kept and a portion is missing. The sample lists 350,000 to 450,000 clones; 80% to 95% were seen once. The sequenced sample was peripheral blood, obtained in a trial of Ad26.COV2.S vaccine versus placebo. Source of these receptors: a person between 18 and 65 years old who received the Ad26.COV2.S COVID-19 vaccine or a placebo. The CDR3 runs from the conserved cysteine through the conserved F or W. The D gene is left open where the match is weak. Not every row has a clone size; where given, it reads once, few, many or a size class.

D gene,J gene,V gene,clone size,CDR3 DNA,CDR3 protein
TRBD1,TRBJ2-2,TRBV10-1,.,TGCGCCAGCAGTGGGACAGGGCAACCGGTCACCGGGGAGCTGTTTTTT,CASSGTGQPVTGELFF
.,TRBJ1-2,TRBV5-1,.,TGCGCCAGCAGCTCCGGGACTAATGGCTACACCTTC,CASSSGTNGYTF
TRBD1,TRBJ1-4,TRBV11-2,.,TGTGCCAGCAGCTTAGGGACAGGGTCTGAAAAACTGTTTTTT,CASSLGTGSEKLFF
TRBD2,TRBJ2-1,TRBV5-1,.,TGCGCCAGCAGCCGACTAGCGGGGGGATCGTCATCGGGAAATGAGCAGTTCTTC,CASSRLAGGSSSGNEQFF
.,TRBJ1-1,TRBV18,.,TGTGCCAGCTCACCGCTGGGTAGGGACACTGAAGCTTTCTTT,CASSPLGRDTEAFF
.,TRBJ2-7,TRBV30,.,TGTGCCTGGAGTTTCGGCAGGGCGTACGAGCAGTACTTC,CAWSFGRAYEQYF
.,TRBJ1-1,TRBV16,.,TGTGCCAGCACCTACTGGGGAACTGAAGCTTTCTTT,CASTYWGTEAFF
TRBD1,TRBJ1-5,TRBV3-1/TRBV3-2,.,TGTGCCAGCAGTAACGACAGGGACGATCAGCCCCAGCATTTT,CASSNDRDDQPQHF
TRBD2,TRBJ2-1,TRBV11-3,once,TGTGCCAGCAGCCAAGGGAGGGCAGATCCCAATCCCAATGAGCAGTTCTTC,CASSQGRADPNPNEQFF
.,TRBJ1-1,TRBV7-9,.,TGTGCCAGCAGGGTCGGGGACTCCACTGAAGCTTTCTTT,CASRVGDSTEAFF
TRBD2,TRBJ2-3,TRBV6-2/TRBV6-3,.,TGTGCCAGCAGTTACTCGGTGACTAGCGGGGGGACGACAGATACGCAGTATTTT,CASSYSVTSGGTTDTQYF
TRBD2,TRBJ2-5,TRBV29-1,.,TGCAGCGTTGACCACGGGATGGCGGGGGCCCAGTACTTC,CSVDHGMAGAQYF